This is a list of T cell receptor beta chains from one sample in a study of T cell responses to AZD1222 COVID-19 vaccine. Assay used: immunoSEQ multiplex PCR; TCRdb lists only in-frame clones, some missing. Here the sample spans about 100,000 clones, around nine tenths being singletons. Material: peripheral blood, obtained on day 0 of AZD1222 vaccination. These receptors came from an adult in good health. Both conserved end residues are part of each CDR3. The D gene is left open where the match is weak. Size tells how often a clone was seen (once, few, many) or the class of an expanded clone, and some rows leave it out.

j_gene	v_gene	abundance	d_gene	CDR3aa	CDR3nt
TRBJ1-1	TRBV5-1	NA	NA	CASSRGTAKDTEAFF	TGCGCCAGCAGCCGCGGGACGGCTAAGGACACTGAAGCTTTCTTT
TRBJ2-2	TRBV5-1	NA	TRBD1	CASSLTRQGAGVELFF	TGCGCCAGCAGCTTAACCCGACAGGGGGCGGGCGTGGAGCTGTTTTTT
TRBJ1-4	TRBV7-9	NA	NA	CASSGGYVGYEKLFF	TGTGCCAGCAGCGGAGGCTATGTGGGATATGAAAAACTGTTTTTT
TRBJ2-2	TRBV7-8	NA	TRBD1	CASSLDGQGLWRELFF	TGTGCCAGCAGCTTAGACGGACAGGGATTATGGAGGGAGCTGTTTTTT
TRBJ1-6	TRBV7-9	NA	NA	CASSLGAGVLNSPLHF	TGTGCCAGCAGCTTAGGGGCGGGGGTATTGAATTCACCCCTCCACTTT
TRBJ1-5	TRBV11-2	NA	NA	CASSADRNQPQHF	TGTGCCAGCAGCGCGGACAGAAATCAGCCCCAGCATTTT
TRBJ2-2	TRBV7-8	NA	TRBD2	CASRRLAGAGELFF	TGTGCCAGCAGACGACTAGCGGGAGCCGGGGAGCTGTTTTTT
TRBJ2-7	TRBV14	once	TRBD1	CASAKNRGQEQYF	TGTGCCAGCGCCAAGAACAGGGGGCAAGAGCAGTACTTC
TRBJ1-1	TRBV29-1	NA	TRBD1	CSVIPGQGNTEAFF	TGCAGCGTAATACCGGGACAGGGGAACACTGAAGCTTTCTTT
TRBJ1-2	TRBV5-1	NA	NA	CASSLGGPGRYTF	TGCGCCAGCAGCCTGGGGGGTCCGGGTCGCTACACCTTC
TRBJ1-3	TRBV7-9	NA	NA	CASSLRSLSGNTIYF	TGTGCCAGCAGCCTCAGGAGTCTCTCTGGAAACACCATATATTTT
TRBJ1-2	TRBV6-2/TRBV6-3	NA	NA	CASSYFDFSYGYTF	TGTGCCAGCAGTTACTTCGACTTCTCCTATGGCTACACCTTC
TRBJ2-7	TRBV2	NA	NA	CASSLTDYEQYF	TGTGCCAGCAGTCTGACGGATTACGAGCAGTACTTC
TRBJ2-4	TRBV20-1	NA	NA	CSASPIRAAGSIFKNIQYF	TGCAGTGCTAGTCCTATCCGGGCCGCGGGGTCCATTTTCAAAAACATTCAGTACTTC
TRBJ2-7	TRBV7-6	few	NA	CASSLDEGLNYEQYF	TGTGCCAGCAGCTTAGACGAGGGACTTAACTACGAGCAGTACTTC
TRBJ2-5	TRBV11-2	NA	TRBD1	CASSPLTGVVVTQYF	TGTGCCAGCAGCCCTTTGACAGGGGTGGTGGTGACCCAGTACTTC
TRBJ2-2	TRBV28	NA	TRBD2	CASTPDRTSRDTGELFF	TGTGCCAGCACTCCAGATAGGACTAGCAGGGACACCGGGGAGCTGTTTTTT
TRBJ2-3	TRBV15	NA	TRBD1	CATSRGGGQGGTDTQYF	TGTGCCACCAGCAGAGGAGGTGGACAGGGGGGGACAGATACGCAGTATTTT
TRBJ2-7	TRBV5-1	NA	NA	CASSLADGPYEQYF	TGCGCCAGCAGCTTGGCCGACGGCCCTTACGAGCAGTACTTC
TRBJ2-5	TRBV7-9	NA	TRBD2	CASSRRGGLETQYF	TGTGCCAGCAGCCGGCGGGGGGGCTTGGAGACCCAGTACTTC
TRBJ2-7	TRBV6-5	NA	TRBD1	CASSSGTGEPYEQYF	TGTGCCAGCAGCTCCGGGACAGGAGAACCCTACGAGCAGTACTTC
TRBJ2-2	TRBV7-2	NA	NA	CASSLTSLANTGELFF	TGTGCCAGCAGCTTGACAAGCCTCGCGAACACCGGGGAGCTGTTTTTT